Listed here is a single T cell receptor (beta chain). Antigen unknown. CDR1 and CDR2 (germline): SGDLS, YYNGEE. The V end was cut by 0 bases, the J end by 0 bases, with 13 bases between. This CDR3 has 17 residues. This specimen belongs to a study of CD8 T cells in ankylosing spondylitis. It was by quantitative 5'-RACE with molecular barcodes that TCR beta libraries were made. TCRdb re-derived calls from the 5' RACE reads in MiXCR, one entry per CDR3 protein. The sample gives more than 250,000 distinct CDR3 sequences, around 7.6% of which show up once; more than 12% is in the top ten. Notes on the study in general: In ankylosing spondylitis blood, a motif of 7 to 9 highly homologous TCR beta variants appeared characteristic.

J is TRBJ2-1 and V is TRBV9, with D unclear. The sequence came from a male donor with ankylosing spondylitis. The specimen sequenced was blood, either unsorted or a sorted T cell fraction (not recorded which). The CDR3, as DNA: TGTGCCAGCAGCGTAGAGCCAGCGCAAAGCTCCTACAATGAGCAGTTCTTC. Residues: CASSVEPAQSSYNEQFF.